Listed below are T cell receptor beta chains from one sample, sequenced in a study of cytomegalovirus exposure and HLA in healthy donors. Measured with immunoSEQ multiplex PCR; TCRdb has only the in-frame clones, and not every one. The table has approximately 70,000 clones, roughly 81% seen once. Sequencing used PBMCs. These receptors were taken from a human donor in good health. Each CDR3 is given with its conserved first and last residue. D genes are given only for firm matches. Rows may omit the clone size; those that give it use once, few, many or a size class.

>TRBV9|few|TRBJ2-7|TRBD2
TGTGCCAGCAGCGTAGGGACTAGCGGGTTGTACGAGCAGTACTTC
CASSVGTSGLYEQYF
>TRBV21-1|NA|TRBJ2-7|NA
TGTGCCAGCAGCAAAGCGCCACTAGCGAGCTACGAGCAGTACTTC
CASSKAPLASYEQYF
>TRBV6-5|NA|TRBJ2-1|TRBD2
TGTGCCAGCAGTAACGGACTAGCGGGAGGAAATGAGCAGTTCTTC
CASSNGLAGGNEQFF
>TRBV5-1|NA|TRBJ2-7|NA
TGCGCCAGTTCGGACAGCTACGAGCAGTACTTC
CASSDSYEQYF
>TRBV19|NA|TRBJ1-1|TRBD1
TGTGCCAGCGACACGGGACAGGCCCTAGAAGCTTTCTTT
CASDTGQALEAFF
>TRBV30|NA|TRBJ2-3|NA
TGTGCCTGGAGTGTCGGGGATACGCAGTATTTT
CAWSVGDTQYF
>TRBV25-1|NA|TRBJ1-4|TRBD1
TGTGCCAGCAGTGAAGGCGACAGGGCGGAAAAACTGTTTTTT
CASSEGDRAEKLFF
>TRBV19|NA|TRBJ2-3|TRBD2
TGTGCCAGTAGTATAAAGGCGGGAGTATCAGATACGCAGTATTTT
CASSIKAGVSDTQYF
>TRBV7-2|NA|TRBJ1-2|TRBD1
TGTGCCAGCACCTCGGGGACAGGGCATTTAGGCTACACCTTC
CASTSGTGHLGYTF
>TRBV19|NA|TRBJ2-2|TRBD2
TGTGCCAGTAGTCCCGGGACTAGCGGGAGACCCCAACACGGGGAGCTGTTTTTT
CASSPGTSGRPQHGELFF
>TRBV5-5|NA|TRBJ2-2|NA
TGTGCCAGCAGCTTGGTGCCCCAAGGGGCCGGGGAGCTGTTTTTT
CASSLVPQGAGELFF
>TRBV7-9|NA|TRBJ1-1|NA
TGTGCCAGCAGCCCCGGACAGCTTGAAGCTTTCTTT
CASSPGQLEAFF
>TRBV6-6|few|TRBJ2-7|NA
TGTGCCAGCAGGCCGGGAGTCTACTACGAGCAGTACTTC
CASRPGVYYEQYF
>TRBV29-1|NA|TRBJ2-1|TRBD2
TGCAGCGTCAACCTACCGGGACTAGCGGGAAATGAGCAGTTCTTC
CSVNLPGLAGNEQFF
>TRBV6-5|NA|TRBJ2-5|TRBD1
TGTGCCAGCATCCGGACAGGGAGCGAGACCCAGTACTTC
CASIRTGSETQYF
>TRBV6-1|few|TRBJ1-2|TRBD1
TGTGCCAGCACTGGGACAGGGGTTGACTATGGCTACACCTTC
CASTGTGVDYGYTF
>TRBV7-3|NA|TRBJ2-1|TRBD1
TGTGCCAGCAGTCGACAGGGTGATTTGAATGAGCAGTTCTTC
CASSRQGDLNEQFF
>TRBV11-2|NA|TRBJ2-6|NA
TGTGCCAGCAGCTTAGATTCCAGGGAGGCTGGGGCCAACGTCCTGACTTTC
CASSLDSREAGANVLTF
>TRBV7-9|NA|TRBJ2-7|NA
TGTGCCAGCAGCTTGGGCCTCTTCTCCTACGAGCAGTACTTC
CASSLGLFSYEQYF
>TRBV6-1|NA|TRBJ1-1|NA
TGTGCCAGCAGTCAAAGGGAGGGGACTGAAGCTTTCTTT
CASSQREGTEAFF
>TRBV4-1|NA|TRBJ1-4|NA
TGCGCCAGCAGCGATCGGGACTGGGATGAAAAACTGTTTTTT
CASSDRDWDEKLFF
>TRBV27|NA|TRBJ1-2|NA
TGTGCCAGCAGTTCCATCCGGGACTATGGCTACACCTTC
CASSSIRDYGYTF
>TRBV25-1|NA|TRBJ2-1|NA
TGTGCCAGCACTAACGGGACTTTCAATGAGCAGTTCTTC
CASTNGTFNEQFF
>TRBV5-1|NA|TRBJ2-1|TRBD2
TGCGCCAGCAGCCCTCAAGCGGGAGGGCCCGATGAGCAGTTCTTC
CASSPQAGGPDEQFF
>TRBV30|NA|TRBJ1-1|NA
TGTGCCTGGGGGAGGGCCACTGAAGCTTTCTTT
CAWGRATEAFF
>TRBV6-5|NA|TRBJ2-7|TRBD2
TGTGCCAGCAGTTACGGGACTAGCGGGGTCTACGAGCAGTACTTC
CASSYGTSGVYEQYF
>TRBV7-9|NA|TRBJ2-1|NA
TGTGCCAGCAGGGCCAGGGCCTCCGACAATGAGCAGTTCTTC
CASRARASDNEQFF
>TRBV27|NA|TRBJ2-2|NA
TGTGCCAGCAGTTTATCAAACAGGGTCGGGGAGCTGTTTTTT
CASSLSNRVGELFF
>TRBV5-1|NA|TRBJ2-4|NA
TGCGCCAGCAGCTACGACAGAGACATTCAGTACTTC
CASSYDRDIQYF
>TRBV7-2|NA|TRBJ2-2|TRBD1
TGTGCCAGCAACCGACAGGGGGACAGCGGGGAGCTGTTTTTT
CASNRQGDSGELFF
>TRBV30|NA|TRBJ1-6|TRBD1
TGTGCCTGGAGATTCTTTGACAGGGTCAATTCACCCCTCCACTTT
CAWRFFDRVNSPLHF